This T cell receptor (beta chain) was captured in a study of CD8+CD57+ T cells in acquired aplastic anemia. About the research overall: Sorted CD4+ and CD8+ cell DNA averaged about 3 ug. Study observations and caveats: It was found that roughly 31 CD8+ CDR3 sequences were shared between patients and controls.

This clonotype was observed many times. The antigen is unknown. Genomic DNA constituted the template upon which TCR beta VDJ and CDR3 profiling was performed. From the reads, TCRdb called clonotypes with MiXCR, one entry per CDR3 protein. The sample carries 160,000 or so distinct CDR3 sequences, under 55% recorded once. CDR3 length equals 18 residues. Germline-derived CDR1 and CDR2 are SGHRS and YFSETQ. The trim removed 1 base at V and 1 base at J, leaving 12 bases unmatched. Previously, flow cytometry had revealed CD8+CD57+ cell expansion in the patients chosen for sequencing. This chain joins TRBV5-1 and TRBJ2-7, with 9 bases fitting TRBD2. Sequencing used sorted CD4+, CD8+, or CD8+CD57+ T cells (not recorded which) from PBMCs. This clonotype was obtained from a human donor with aplastic anemia. The CDR3 nucleotides read TGCGCCAGCAGCTTGAGCACTAGCGGGCCCGGTAATTCCTACGAGCAGTACTTC. It is translated as CASSLSTSGPGNSYEQYF.